Below are 15 T cell receptor beta chains sequenced from a single sample in a study of OX40 agonist ivuxolimab in advanced cancers. Data came from immunoSEQ multiplex PCR; TCRdb stores just in-frame clones and leaves some out. The sample shows some 79,000 clones, about 93% of them seen only once. This sample comprised CD4+ or CD8+ T cells sorted from blood, obtained in a trial of the OX40 agonist ivuxolimab. The receptor set was obtained from an adult with an advanced solid tumor such as melanoma, head and neck, liver or kidney cancer.

This clone was counted a single time. The chain combines TRBV2 with TRBJ1-1; D perhaps matches TRBD1 (6 bases). Trimming removed 1 base from V and 7 bases from J, with 19 bases in between. Germline loops: CDR1 SNHLY, CDR2 FYNNEI. CDR3 length: 16 amino acids. This CDR3 is CASSEVQGQVSREAFF. Here the CDR3 DNA reads TGTGCCAGCAGTGAAGTGCAGGGGCAGGTGAGTCGTGAAGCTTTCTTT.

The chain joins TRBV10-2 to TRBJ1-2; 7 bases are a match to TRBD1. CDR1 is WSHSY and CDR2 is SAAADI in the germline V gene. Trimming cost V 2 bases and J 2 bases; bases outside gene matches: 5. The CDR3 contains 15 residues. CDR3: CASSEDREMNYGYTF. The CDR3 DNA is TGCGCCAGCAGTGAGGACAGGGAGATGAACTATGGCTACACCTTC.

This chain joins TRBV10-3 and TRBJ2-7; D assignment may be TRBD1 or TRBD2 (5 bases each). Trimming pared 4 bases from V and 7 bases from J, leaving 11 bases between. The germline V gene encodes CDR1 ENHRY and CDR2 SYGVKD. The CDR3 is 12 amino acids. This CDR3 is CAISGGREEQYF. CDR3 coding DNA: TGTGCCATCAGTGGGGGACGCGAGGAGCAGTACTTC.

The rearrangement uses TRBV18 and TRBJ2-5; no clear D gene. From germline, CDR1 is KGHSH and CDR2 LQKENI. Trimming left V 2 bases short and J 2 bases short, with 12 bases between. This CDR3 spans 15 amino acids. Here the CDR3 reads CASSPFAANQETQYF. The CDR3 region has the DNA TGTGCCAGCTCACCATTCGCAGCAAATCAAGAGACCCAGTACTTC. The full variable domain, with the rest looked up from reference TRBV18 and TRBJ2-5, is NAGVMQNPRHLVRRRGQEARLRCSPMKGHSHVYWYRQLPEEGLKFMVYLQKENIIDESGMPKERFSAEFPKEGPSILRIQQVVRGDSAAYFCASSPFAANQETQYFGPGTRLLVL.

J is TRBJ2-3 and V is TRBV2; 10 nucleotides agree with TRBD2. The CDR3 spans 15 residues. Trimming removed 8 bases from V and 6 bases from J; junction bases left unmatched: 11. Germline V lookup: CDR1 SNHLY, CDR2 FYNNEI. CDR3 in DNA: TGTGCCAGCCAAACCCCAGCGGGAGGGAAGGATACGCAGTATTTT. Translation gives CASQTPAGGKDTQYF.

The chain is built from TRBV10-3 and TRBJ2-1, with unresolved D. Trimming took off 11 bases at V and 5 bases at J, with 16 bases between the two ends. Germline CDR1 is ENHRY and CDR2 is SYGVKD. This CDR3 has 13 residues. CDR3 coding DNA: TGTGCCTCCCTTGGAGCTAATGACAATGAGCAGTTCTTC. It codes for CASLGANDNEQFF.

V gene TRBV9 combines with J gene TRBJ2-2, with D possibly being TRBD1 (5 bases). CDR3 length: 13 amino acids. CDR1 and CDR2 from the germline V gene are SGDLS and YYNGEE. V was pared by 3 bases and J by 6 bases, with 9 bases between. The CDR3 region has the DNA TGTGCCAGCAGCGGCAGGGCGGCCGGGGAGCTGTTTTTT. Residues: CASSGRAAGELFF. Supplemented by reference TRBV9 and TRBJ2-2, the full variable domain reads DSGVTQTPKHLITATGQRVTLRCSPRSGDLSVYWYQQSLDQGLQFLIQYYNGEERAKGNILERFSAQQFPDLHSELNLSSLELGDSALYFCASSGRAAGELFFGEGSRLTVL.

This chain uses TRBV27 with TRBJ2-5; D not certain. Trimming removed 2 bases at V and 1 base at J, with 5 bases between. CDR1 is MNHEY, CDR2 SMNVEV, per germline (reference sequence). The CDR3 has 13 amino acids. The CDR3 protein is CASSLRPQETQYF. In DNA form, the CDR3 reads TGTGCCAGCAGTTTACGGCCCCAAGAGACCCAGTACTTC.

This clone was seen a single time. V gene TRBV12-5 combines with J gene TRBJ2-7; TRBD2 aligns across 8 bases. The trim removed 1 base at V and 3 bases at J, leaving 20 bases unmatched. Per the germline V gene, CDR1 is LGHNT and CDR2 is FRNRAP. CDR3 length: 20 residues. The CDR3 here is CASGLATRGLVLPHGYEQYF. Here the CDR3 DNA reads TGTGCTAGTGGTTTGGCAACAAGGGGACTAGTGCTTCCCCATGGCTACGAGCAGTACTTC.

The genes are TRBV21-1 and TRBJ2-1; the table's D call, TRBD2, was not checked against the DNA. TRBV21-1 is designated a pseudogene. This CDR3 spans 12 amino acids. The CDR3 spells CASSKDGLEQFF. CDR3 sequence (DNA): TGTGCCAGCAGCAAAGATGGACTAGAGCAGTTCTTC.

The chain employs TRBV5-4 and TRBJ2-1; 9 bases agree with TRBD2. J gave up 0 bases and V 3 bases, and 10 bases lay outside the gene matches. Per germline, CDR1 SGHNT and CDR2 YYREEE (reference sequence). The CDR3 sequence is 18 residues long. The chain's CDR3 is CASSWGGLAGSSYNEQFF. CDR3 in DNA: TGTGCCAGCAGCTGGGGGGGGCTAGCGGGATCCTCCTACAATGAGCAGTTCTTC.

The rearrangement links TRBV11-2 to TRBJ2-6, with no clear D. Trimming stripped 2 bases from V and 0 bases from J, with 11 bases between. Germline CDR1 SGHAT, CDR2 FQNNGV. The CDR3 length is 17 residues. CDR3 in DNA: TGTGCCAGCAGCTTAAATTTGCCGGGCTCTGGGGCCAACGTCCTGACTTTC. This gives the protein CASSLNLPGSGANVLTF.

The V call is TRBV7-2, the J call TRBJ2-1; TRBD2 might be the D (5 bases). The ends were cut back, 4 bases at V and 8 bases at J, with 21 bases in the middle. The length of the CDR3 is 16 residues. The V gene's germline CDR1 is SGHTA and CDR2 FQGNSA. The CDR3 here is CASSSMGGLGRYEQFF. The CDR3 DNA is TGTGCCAGCAGCTCCATGGGCGGGCTGGGTAGGTATGAGCAGTTCTTC.

By proportion, this clone is medium-sized (0.01 to 0.1%). The gene calls are TRBV27 and TRBJ1-5; TRBD1 matches 7 bases. Germline V CDR1 and CDR2: MNHEY, SMNVEV (reference sequence). This CDR3 spans 15 amino acids. Trimming cost V 6 bases and J 3 bases; bases outside gene matches: 8. Written as DNA, the CDR3 is TGTGCCAGCAGCTTTACAGGGGCCATCAATCAGCCCCAGCATTTT. Protein sequence: CASSFTGAINQPQHF.

The V and J genes are TRBV6-5 and TRBJ2-7; no firm D call. V lost 9 bases, J lost 1 base, and 16 bases lay in between. The CDR3 is 14 residues long. From germline, CDR1 is MNHEY and CDR2 SVGAGI. The DNA of the CDR3 is TGTGCCAGATCGGGCAGGTCAAGTTCCTACGAGCAGTACTTC. Amino acids: CARSGRSSSYEQYF.